This entry lists 5 T cell receptor beta chains sequenced from one sample in a study of blood T cell repertoires in COVID-19. Profiling relied on immunoSEQ multiplex PCR, and the TCRdb table lists in-frame clones only, not all of them. The table includes about 61,000 clones, about 88% detected once. The specimen was peripheral blood. These receptors came from a woman between 45 and 65 years old with active or convalescent COVID-19.

This clone has just one count. The gene calls are TRBV14 and TRBJ2-5, with TRBD1 as a possible D gene (6 bases). Germline V lookup: CDR1 SGHDN, CDR2 FVKESK. This CDR3 has 17 residues. Trimming removed 1 base at V and 3 bases at J, with 18 bases between. In DNA form, the CDR3 reads TGTGCCAGCAGCCAAGTCGAACAGGGCCTGAACGAAGAGACCCAGTACTTC. This encodes CASSQVEQGLNEETQYF.

J is TRBJ1-1 and V is TRBV7-9; D ambiguous. The germline V gene has CDR1 SEHNR and CDR2 FQNEAQ (reference sequence). V was clipped by 3 bases and J by 3 bases, with 8 bases between them. The CDR3 is 13 amino acids. CDR3 sequence (DNA): TGTGCCAGCAGCTTCTACGGGGACACTGAAGCTTTCTTT. It is translated as CASSFYGDTEAFF. Combining the CDR3 with reference TRBV7-9 and TRBJ1-1 gives the whole variable domain DTGVSQNPRHKITKRGQNVTFRCDPISEHNRLYWYRQTLGQGPEFLTYFQNEAQLEKSRLLSDRFSAERPKGSFSTLEIQRTEQGDSAMYLCASSFYGDTEAFFGQGTRLTVV.

The rearrangement uses TRBV19 and TRBJ2-7; D not certain. Germline V gene sequence: CDR1 LNHDA, CDR2 SQIVND (reference sequence). V gave up 5 bases and J gave up 3 bases, with 8 bases separating them. The CDR3 extends over 12 amino acids. The CDR3 is CASSSSSYEQYF. DNA of the CDR3: TGTGCCAGTAGTTCCTCCAGCTACGAGCAGTACTTC. Full variable domain (outside the CDR3, taken from reference TRBV19 and TRBJ2-7): DGGITQSPKYLFRKEGQNVTLSCEQNLNHDAMYWYRQDPGQGLRLIYYSQIVNDFQKGDIAEGYSVSREKKESFPLTVTSAQKNPTAFYLCASSSSSYEQYFGPGTRLTVT.

The V and J genes are TRBV4-2 and TRBJ1-2; the D is unclear. This CDR3 has 14 residues. CDR1 is LGHNA, CDR2 YNFKEQ, per germline. Trimming cost V 0 bases and J 5 bases, with 10 bases left between them. CDR3 sequence: CASSQDLSGYGYTF. The CDR3 bases are TGTGCCAGCAGCCAAGATCTTTCGGGATATGGCTACACCTTC.

The gene calls are TRBV27 and TRBJ2-1; tentative D call: TRBD2 (5 bases). This CDR3 has 15 residues. The V gene lost 2 bases and the J gene lost 0 bases, with 8 bases spanning the gap. The germline V gene encodes CDR1 MNHEY and CDR2 SMNVEV (reference sequence). The CDR3 DNA reads as TGTGCCAGCAGTTTACGGCTAGCCTCCTACAATGAGCAGTTCTTC. It is translated as CASSLRLASYNEQFF.